This TCR beta chain was sequenced in a study of blood T cells in healthy people across ages. V was clipped by 0 bases and J by 6 bases, with 21 bases between them. The V gene's germline CDR1 is DFQATT and CDR2 SNEGSKA (reference sequence). This CDR3 comprises 17 residues. This clonotype is a singleton in its sample. Alongside a J-beta primer mix, a sample-barcoded 5' primer served in a second PCR lasting roughly 6 to 11 cycles. Each CDR3 protein gets one entry after TCRdb re-called the 5' RACE reads with MiXCR. The data show hundreds of thousands of distinct CDR3 sequences, over 20% seen once. This TCR derives from an older man in good health. The sequenced sample was blood. The chain is built from TRBV20-1 and TRBJ2-1; D may be TRBD1 or TRBD2 (5 bases each). CDR3 nucleotide sequence: TGCAGTGCTAGAGATGCCTCACCCGGGACCCCCACCAATGAGCAGTTCTTC. Residues: CSARDASPGTPTNEQFF.